This T cell receptor (beta chain) was observed in a study of beta chain features in type 1 diabetes. General study points: For patients and controls alike, PCR might favor shorter templates to the same degree. Patients' naive, central memory and Treg TCRB repertoires seemed closer to one another than those of healthy donors. Any role of HLA type in TCRB rearrangement remained unresolved here. Among patients with Type 1 diabetes, TCRB CDR3s were moderately but significantly shorter in every one of the four CD4+ subsets.

The CDR3 runs to 14 residues. Germline CDR1 reads SGHTA; CDR2 reads FQGNSA. V dropped 3 bases and J dropped 1 base, with 8 bases sitting between them. This clone has more than one count but fewer than ten. Its specificity is not known. At the DNA level, this CDR3 is encoded by other sequences in the same sample as well. Sequencing targeted expressed TCRB transcripts, as all isolated RNA had been reverse transcribed. Profiled with immunoSEQ multiplex PCR; TCRdb holds only in-frame clones, not every one. The sample consists of roughly 610,000 clones, around 15% of them appearing once. This TCR derives from a man younger than 30 in good health. Sequenced material: naive CD4+ T cells from blood. The chain carries TRBV7-2 and TRBJ2-3, with TRBD2 as a possible D gene (6 bases). The CDR3 sequence: CASSFRRGTDTQYF. CDR3 nucleotides: TGTGCCAGCAGCTTCAGGAGGGGCACAGATACGCAGTATTTT.